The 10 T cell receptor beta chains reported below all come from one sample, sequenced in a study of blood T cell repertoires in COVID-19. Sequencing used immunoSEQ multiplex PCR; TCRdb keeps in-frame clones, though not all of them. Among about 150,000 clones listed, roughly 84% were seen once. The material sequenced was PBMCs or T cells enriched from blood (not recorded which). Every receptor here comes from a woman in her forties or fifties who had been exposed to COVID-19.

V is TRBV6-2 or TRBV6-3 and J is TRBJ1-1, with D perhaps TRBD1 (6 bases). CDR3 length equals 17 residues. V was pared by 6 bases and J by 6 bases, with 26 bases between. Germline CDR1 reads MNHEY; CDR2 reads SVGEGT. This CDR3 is CASSHPPLQGLSPEAFF. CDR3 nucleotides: TGTGCCAGCAGCCACCCGCCGTTACAGGGACTATCTCCTGAAGCTTTCTTT.

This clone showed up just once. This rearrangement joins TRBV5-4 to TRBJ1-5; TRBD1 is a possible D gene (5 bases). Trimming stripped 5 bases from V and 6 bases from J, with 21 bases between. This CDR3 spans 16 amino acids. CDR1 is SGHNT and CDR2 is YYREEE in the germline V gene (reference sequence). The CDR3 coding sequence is TGTGCCAGCAGTCTTGACGGGGGTTCTGTCGGTCAGCCCCAGCATTTT. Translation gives CASSLDGGSVGQPQHF.

The CDR3 sequence is CASSQTWLADTQYF. The CDR3 nucleotides are TGTGCCAGCAGCCAGACTTGGCTGGCAGATACGCAGTATTTT. This sequence joins TRBV9 and TRBJ2-3; D is undetermined. The CDR3 covers 14 residues. V lost 4 bases, J lost 4 bases, and 13 bases lay in between. Germline V CDR1 and CDR2: SGDLS, YYNGEE.

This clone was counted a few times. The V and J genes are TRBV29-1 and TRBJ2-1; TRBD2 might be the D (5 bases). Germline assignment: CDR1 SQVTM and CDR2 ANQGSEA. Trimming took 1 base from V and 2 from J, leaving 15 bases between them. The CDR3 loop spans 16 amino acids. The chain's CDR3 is CSVEAPGTRAYNEQFF. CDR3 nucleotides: TGCAGCGTTGAAGCGCCGGGAACCCGAGCCTACAATGAGCAGTTCTTC.

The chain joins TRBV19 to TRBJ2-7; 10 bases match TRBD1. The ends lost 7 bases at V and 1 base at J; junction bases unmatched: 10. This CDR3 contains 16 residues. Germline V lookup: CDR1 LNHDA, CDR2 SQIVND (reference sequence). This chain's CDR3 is CASTSPRQGASYEQYF. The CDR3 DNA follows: TGTGCCAGTACCTCCCCCCGACAGGGGGCATCCTACGAGCAGTACTTC.

The chain's CDR3 is CASSIRGTNTGELFF. CDR3 DNA sequence: TGTGCCAGTAGTATTAGAGGTACGAACACCGGGGAGCTGTTTTTT. V usage is TRBV19 and J usage is TRBJ2-2; D gene uncertain. Germline-derived CDR1 and CDR2 are LNHDA and SQIVND (reference sequence). Trimming removed 3 bases at V and 0 bases at J, with 8 bases between. The CDR3 contains 15 residues.

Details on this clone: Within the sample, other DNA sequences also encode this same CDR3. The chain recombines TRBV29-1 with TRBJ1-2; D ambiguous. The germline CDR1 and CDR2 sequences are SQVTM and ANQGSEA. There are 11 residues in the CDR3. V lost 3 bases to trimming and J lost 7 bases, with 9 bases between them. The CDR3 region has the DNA TGCAGCGTTGAGTCGGGGAGTGGCTACACCTTC. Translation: CSVESGSGYTF.

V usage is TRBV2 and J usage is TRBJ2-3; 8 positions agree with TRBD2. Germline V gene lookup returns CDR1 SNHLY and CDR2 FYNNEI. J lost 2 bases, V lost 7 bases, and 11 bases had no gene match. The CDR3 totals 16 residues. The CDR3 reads CASTSRGGTFTDTQYF. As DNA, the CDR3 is TGTGCCAGCACTTCTCGCGGGGGGACTTTCACAGATACGCAGTATTTT.

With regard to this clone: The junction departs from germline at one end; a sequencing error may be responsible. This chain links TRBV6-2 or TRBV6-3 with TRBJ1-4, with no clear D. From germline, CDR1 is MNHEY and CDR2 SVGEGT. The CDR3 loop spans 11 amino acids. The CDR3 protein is CASSSGITTIF. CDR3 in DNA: TGTGCCAGCAGTTCCGGGATCACTACGATTTTT.

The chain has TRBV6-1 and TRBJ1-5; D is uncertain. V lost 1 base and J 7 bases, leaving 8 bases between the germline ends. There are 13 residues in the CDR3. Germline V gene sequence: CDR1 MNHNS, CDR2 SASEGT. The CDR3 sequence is CASSEDSFQPQHF. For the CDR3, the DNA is TGTGCCAGCAGTGAAGACAGCTTCCAGCCCCAGCATTTT.